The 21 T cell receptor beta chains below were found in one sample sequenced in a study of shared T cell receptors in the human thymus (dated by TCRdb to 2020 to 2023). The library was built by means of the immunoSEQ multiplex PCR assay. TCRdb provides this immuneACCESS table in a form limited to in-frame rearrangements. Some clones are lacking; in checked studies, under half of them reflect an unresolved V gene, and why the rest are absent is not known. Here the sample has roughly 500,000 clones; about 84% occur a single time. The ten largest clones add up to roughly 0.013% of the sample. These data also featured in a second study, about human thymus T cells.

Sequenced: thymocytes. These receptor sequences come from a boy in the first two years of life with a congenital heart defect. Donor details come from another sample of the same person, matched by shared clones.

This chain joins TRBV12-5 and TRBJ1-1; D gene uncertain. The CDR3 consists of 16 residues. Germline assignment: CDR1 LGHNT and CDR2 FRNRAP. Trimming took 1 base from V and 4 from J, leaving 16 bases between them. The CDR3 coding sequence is TGTGCTAGTGGTTTGGCCCTAGAGCGGCGGGGCACTGAAGCTTTCTTT. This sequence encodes CASGLALERRGTEAFF.

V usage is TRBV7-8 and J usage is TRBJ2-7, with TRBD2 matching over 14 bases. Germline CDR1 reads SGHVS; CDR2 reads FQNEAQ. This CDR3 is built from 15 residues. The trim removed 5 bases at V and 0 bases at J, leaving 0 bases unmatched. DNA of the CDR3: TGTGCCAGCAGCGGGACTAGCGGGAGCTCCTACGAGCAGTACTTC. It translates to CASSGTSGSSYEQYF.

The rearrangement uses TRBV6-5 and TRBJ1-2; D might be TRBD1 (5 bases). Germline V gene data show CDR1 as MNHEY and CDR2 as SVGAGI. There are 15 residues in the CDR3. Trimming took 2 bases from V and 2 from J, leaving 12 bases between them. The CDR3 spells CASSYAPQDNYGYTF. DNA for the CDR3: TGTGCCAGCAGTTACGCCCCACAGGACAACTATGGCTACACCTTC.

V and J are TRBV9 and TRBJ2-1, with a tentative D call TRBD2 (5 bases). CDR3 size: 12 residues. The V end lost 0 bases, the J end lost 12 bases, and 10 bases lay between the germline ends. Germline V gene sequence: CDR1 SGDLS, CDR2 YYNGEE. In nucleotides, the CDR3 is TGTGCCAGCAGCGTAGCTTCCGGAGGGCAGTTCTTC. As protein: CASSVASGGQFF.

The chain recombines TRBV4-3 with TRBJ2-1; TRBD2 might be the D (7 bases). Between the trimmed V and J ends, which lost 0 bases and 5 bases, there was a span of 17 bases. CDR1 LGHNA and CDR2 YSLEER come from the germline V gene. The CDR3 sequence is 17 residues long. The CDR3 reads CASSQDGGGAVDNEQFF. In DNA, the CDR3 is TGCGCCAGCAGCCAAGACGGCGGGGGCGCGGTGGACAATGAGCAGTTCTTC.

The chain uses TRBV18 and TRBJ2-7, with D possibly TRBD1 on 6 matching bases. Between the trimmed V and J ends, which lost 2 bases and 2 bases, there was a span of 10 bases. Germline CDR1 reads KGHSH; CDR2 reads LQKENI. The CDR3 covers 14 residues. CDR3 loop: CASSPMDRPYEQYF. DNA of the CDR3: TGTGCCAGCTCACCAATGGACAGACCCTACGAGCAGTACTTC.

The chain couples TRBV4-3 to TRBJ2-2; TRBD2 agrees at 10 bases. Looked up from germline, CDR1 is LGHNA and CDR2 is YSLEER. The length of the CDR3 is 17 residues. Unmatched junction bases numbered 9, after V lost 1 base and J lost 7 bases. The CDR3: CASSQGFLAGVFGELFF. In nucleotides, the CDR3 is TGCGCCAGCAGCCAAGGCTTTCTAGCGGGAGTGTTCGGGGAGCTGTTTTTT.

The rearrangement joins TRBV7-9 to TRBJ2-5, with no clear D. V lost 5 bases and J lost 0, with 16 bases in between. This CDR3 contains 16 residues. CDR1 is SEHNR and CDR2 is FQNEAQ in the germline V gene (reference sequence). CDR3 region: CASSNPPTSYQETQYF. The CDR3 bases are TGTGCCAGCAGCAATCCCCCGACTTCGTACCAAGAGACCCAGTACTTC. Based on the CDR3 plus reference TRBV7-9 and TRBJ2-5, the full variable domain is DTGVSQNPRHKITKRGQNVTFRCDPISEHNRLYWYRQTLGQGPEFLTYFQNEAQLEKSRLLSDRFSAERPKGSFSTLEIQRTEQGDSAMYLCASSNPPTSYQETQYFGPGTRLLVL.

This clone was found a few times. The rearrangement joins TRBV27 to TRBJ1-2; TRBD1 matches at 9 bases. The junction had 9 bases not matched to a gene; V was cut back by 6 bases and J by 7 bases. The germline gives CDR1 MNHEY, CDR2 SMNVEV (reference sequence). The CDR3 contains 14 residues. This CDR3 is CASRPAGQGFGYTF. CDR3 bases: TGTGCCAGCAGACCGGCAGGACAGGGGTTTGGCTACACCTTC.

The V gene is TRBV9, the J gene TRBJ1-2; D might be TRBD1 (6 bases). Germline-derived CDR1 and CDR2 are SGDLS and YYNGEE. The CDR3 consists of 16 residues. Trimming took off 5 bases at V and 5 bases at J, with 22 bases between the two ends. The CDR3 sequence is CASRSPSGVKQYGYTF. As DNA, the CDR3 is TGTGCCAGCAGGTCACCCTCAGGGGTCAAGCAATATGGCTACACCTTC.

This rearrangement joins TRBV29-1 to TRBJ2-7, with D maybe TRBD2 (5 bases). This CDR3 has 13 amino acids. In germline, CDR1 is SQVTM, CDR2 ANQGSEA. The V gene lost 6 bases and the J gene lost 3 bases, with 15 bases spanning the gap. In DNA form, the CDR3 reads TGCAGCGTGACCCGGGATCCCCTCTACGAGCAGTACTTC. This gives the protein CSVTRDPLYEQYF.

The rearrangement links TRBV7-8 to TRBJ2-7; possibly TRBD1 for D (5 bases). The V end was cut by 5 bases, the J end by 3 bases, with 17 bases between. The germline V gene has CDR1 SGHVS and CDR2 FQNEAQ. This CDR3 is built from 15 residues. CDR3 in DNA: TGTGCCAGCAGCCAGGGAATTGACTTTCGCTACGAGCAGTACTTC. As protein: CASSQGIDFRYEQYF.

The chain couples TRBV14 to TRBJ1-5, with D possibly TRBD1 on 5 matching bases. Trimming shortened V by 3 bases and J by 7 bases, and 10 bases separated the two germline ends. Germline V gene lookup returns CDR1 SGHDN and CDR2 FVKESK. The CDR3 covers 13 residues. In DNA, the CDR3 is TGTGCCAGCAGCCATGGAAAGGGGCAGCCCCAGCATTTT. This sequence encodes CASSHGKGQPQHF.

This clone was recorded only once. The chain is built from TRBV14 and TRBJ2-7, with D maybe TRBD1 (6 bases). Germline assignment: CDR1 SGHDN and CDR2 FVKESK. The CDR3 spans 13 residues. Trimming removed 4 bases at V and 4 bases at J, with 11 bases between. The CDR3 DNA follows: TGTGCCAGCAGCCCCACACAGGGTTACGAGCAGTACTTC. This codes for CASSPTQGYEQYF.

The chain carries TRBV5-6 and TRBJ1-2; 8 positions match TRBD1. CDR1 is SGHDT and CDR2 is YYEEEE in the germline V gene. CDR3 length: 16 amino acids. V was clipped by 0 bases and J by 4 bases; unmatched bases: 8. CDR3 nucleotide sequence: TGTGCCAGCAGCTTGGGAAGCAGGGGGCGCGGCTATGGCTACACCTTC. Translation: CASSLGSRGRGYGYTF.

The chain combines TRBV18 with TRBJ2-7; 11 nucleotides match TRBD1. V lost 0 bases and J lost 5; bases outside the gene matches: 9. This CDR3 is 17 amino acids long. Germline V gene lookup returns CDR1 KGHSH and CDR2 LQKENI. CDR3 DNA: TGTGCCAGCTCACCACCGAATTGGGACAGGGGGTTCCACGAGCAGTACTTC. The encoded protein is CASSPPNWDRGFHEQYF.

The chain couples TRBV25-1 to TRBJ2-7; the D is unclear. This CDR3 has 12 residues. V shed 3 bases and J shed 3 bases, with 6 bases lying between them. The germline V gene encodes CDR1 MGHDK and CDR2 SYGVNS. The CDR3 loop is CASSDGRYEQYF. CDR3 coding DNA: TGTGCCAGCAGTGATGGCCGCTACGAGCAGTACTTC.

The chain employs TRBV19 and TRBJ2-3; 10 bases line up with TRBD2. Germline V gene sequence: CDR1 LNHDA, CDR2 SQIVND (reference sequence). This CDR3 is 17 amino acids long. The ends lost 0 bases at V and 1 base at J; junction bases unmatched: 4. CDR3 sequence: CASSIDRLAGGTDTQYF. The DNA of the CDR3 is TGTGCCAGTAGTATAGATCGGCTAGCGGGGGGCACAGATACGCAGTATTTT. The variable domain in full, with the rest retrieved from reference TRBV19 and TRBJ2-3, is DGGITQSPKYLFRKEGQNVTLSCEQNLNHDAMYWYRQDPGQGLRLIYYSQIVNDFQKGDIAEGYSVSREKKESFPLTVTSAQKNPTAFYLCASSIDRLAGGTDTQYFGPGTRLTVL.

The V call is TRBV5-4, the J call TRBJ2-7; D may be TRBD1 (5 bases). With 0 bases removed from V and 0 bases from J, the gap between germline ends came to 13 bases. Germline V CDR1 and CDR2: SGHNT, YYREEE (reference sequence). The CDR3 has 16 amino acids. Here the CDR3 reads CASSLASVRGSYEQYF. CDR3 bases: TGTGCCAGCAGCTTGGCCTCCGTTAGGGGCTCCTACGAGCAGTACTTC.

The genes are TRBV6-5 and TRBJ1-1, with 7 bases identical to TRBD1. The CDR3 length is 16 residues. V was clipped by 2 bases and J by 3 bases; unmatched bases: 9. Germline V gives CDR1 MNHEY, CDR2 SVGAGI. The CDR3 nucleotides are TGTGCCAGCAGTTACAGTGTGGGACAGAGGGACACTGAAGCTTTCTTT. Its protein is CASSYSVGQRDTEAFF.

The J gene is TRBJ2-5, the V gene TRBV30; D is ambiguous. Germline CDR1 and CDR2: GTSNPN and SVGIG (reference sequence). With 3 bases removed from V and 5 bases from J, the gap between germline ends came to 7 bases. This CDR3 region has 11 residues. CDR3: CAWRESETQYF. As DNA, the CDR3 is TGTGCCTGGAGGGAGAGCGAGACCCAGTACTTC.